Below, 12 T cell receptor beta chains from the same sample are listed, as sequenced in a study of T cell responses to AZD1222 COVID-19 vaccine. Assay used: immunoSEQ multiplex PCR; TCRdb lists only in-frame clones, some missing. The repertoire holds about 100,000 clones, with approximately 87% as singletons. This sample comprised peripheral blood, obtained on day 0 of AZD1222 vaccination. The source is an adult in good health.

The genes are TRBV6-2 or TRBV6-3 and TRBJ2-1; D gene uncertain. The CDR3 runs 13 residues. Trimming took off 6 bases at V and 8 bases at J, with 14 bases between the two ends. The germline CDR1 and CDR2 sequences are MNHEY and SVGEGT. The CDR3 DNA reads as TGTGCCAGCAGCCAAGCAGTTCCTTATGAGCAGTTCTTC. It yields the protein CASSQAVPYEQFF.

The chain uses TRBV3-1 (or the pseudogene TRBV3-2) and TRBJ1-5; D is uncertain. Deletions cut 1 base from V and 7 bases from J, with 8 bases between. The CDR3 extends over 13 amino acids. Per the germline V gene, CDR1 is LGHDT and CDR2 is YNNKEL (reference sequence). The CDR3 DNA reads TGTGCCAGCAGCCAAGGCCGTTGGCAGCCCCAGCATTTT. Translation gives CASSQGRWQPQHF.

V is TRBV6-6 and J is TRBJ1-2; D gene ambiguous. V was cut by 6 bases and J by 1 base, with 33 bases left in between. The CDR3 totals 21 residues. Germline values: CDR1 MNHNY, CDR2 SVGAGI (reference sequence). This CDR3 reads CASSAHSGLVVLHRNNYGYTF. The DNA for the CDR3 is TGTGCCAGCAGCGCCCATTCGGGCCTCGTTGTACTCCACCGCAATAACTATGGCTACACCTTC.

This chain uses TRBV4-1 with TRBJ1-1; D is perhaps TRBD1 (5 bases). Germline V gives CDR1 MGHRA, CDR2 YSYEKL. This CDR3 contains 14 residues. With 0 bases removed from V and 2 bases from J, the gap between germline ends came to 7 bases. The CDR3 region has the DNA TGCGCCAGCAGCCAAGACGGGGGAAACACTGAAGCTTTCTTT. Translation: CASSQDGGNTEAFF.

This CDR3 is CASSRGQGRGYTF. As DNA, the CDR3 is TGTGCCAGCAGCCGGGGACAGGGGAGAGGCTACACCTTC. The chain joins TRBV6-5 to TRBJ1-2; 10 bases are a match to TRBD1. The germline gives CDR1 MNHEY, CDR2 SVGAGI. V shed 6 bases, J shed 8 bases, and the junction held 6 bases outside the gene matches. This CDR3 has 13 residues.

J is TRBJ2-1 and V is TRBV4-3, with TRBD1 matching over 7 bases. The V segment lost 3 bases and the J segment 6 bases; nucleotides outside the gene matches: 11. Germline loops: CDR1 LGHNA, CDR2 YSLEER. The CDR3 contains 16 residues. CDR3 amino acids: CASSQFLQGVGNEQFF. In DNA form, the CDR3 reads TGCGCCAGCAGCCAGTTCCTCCAGGGGGTCGGCAATGAGCAGTTCTTC.

This chain connects TRBV4-2 to TRBJ1-1; D gene uncertain. Trimming stripped 0 bases from V and 0 bases from J, with 8 bases between. Per the germline V gene, CDR1 is LGHNA and CDR2 is YNFKEQ. The CDR3 covers 15 residues. The CDR3 is CASSQDRFMNTEAFF. Here the CDR3 DNA reads TGTGCCAGCAGCCAAGACCGGTTCATGAACACTGAAGCTTTCTTT.

This clone turned up a few times. The J gene is TRBJ2-2, the V gene TRBV25-1; D gene unclear. V shed 7 bases and J shed 1 base, with 10 bases lying between them. This CDR3 contains 14 residues. The germline CDR1 and CDR2 sequences are MGHDK and SYGVNS. CDR3 protein: CASTAQRNTGELFF. As DNA, the CDR3 is TGTGCCAGCACGGCACAAAGGAACACCGGGGAGCTGTTTTTT. Full variable domain (outside the CDR3, taken from reference TRBV25-1 and TRBJ2-2): EADIYQTPRYLVIGTGKKITLECSQTMGHDKMYWYQQDPGMELHLIHYSYGVNSTEKGDLSSESTVSRIRTEHFPLTLESARPSHTSQYLCASTAQRNTGELFFGEGSRLTVL.

This chain uses TRBV6-2 or TRBV6-3 with TRBJ1-1; no clear D. CDR1 MNHEY and CDR2 SVGEGT come from the germline V gene. The CDR3 spans 12 residues. V was trimmed by 6 bases and J by 3 bases, leaving 8 bases between them. The CDR3 coding sequence is TGTGCCAGCAGCCCCGATTACACTGAAGCTTTCTTT. Its protein product is CASSPDYTEAFF.

The gene calls are TRBV7-2 and TRBJ1-4; tentatively, D is TRBD1 (6 bases). In germline, CDR1 is SGHTA, CDR2 FQGNSA. This CDR3 has 15 amino acids. The ends were cut back, 4 bases at V and 3 bases at J, with 12 bases in the middle. The DNA of the CDR3 is TGTGCCAGCAGCTACTACAGGGCCCCTAATGAAAAACTGTTTTTT. Its protein is CASSYYRAPNEKLFF.

The rearrangement links TRBV7-2 to TRBJ1-1; D is ambiguous. Germline V gene sequence: CDR1 SGHTA, CDR2 FQGNSA. Trimming stripped 4 bases from V and 8 bases from J, with 17 bases between. CDR3 length equals 14 residues. The CDR3 region has the DNA TGTGCCAGCAGCTCAGACGGTAATTCGGTGGAAGCTTTCTTT. Residues: CASSSDGNSVEAFF. The entire variable domain, with the rest obtained from reference TRBV7-2 and TRBJ1-1, is as follows: GAGVSQSPSNKVTEKGKDVELRCDPISGHTALYWYRQSLGQGLEFLIYFQGNSAPDKSGLPSDRFSAERTGGSVSTLTIQRTQQEDSAVYLCASSSDGNSVEAFFGQGTRLTVV.

V usage is TRBV7-9 and J usage is TRBJ1-5; weak D call: TRBD1 (5 bases). This CDR3 is 15 amino acids long. V was cut by 7 bases and J by 1 base, with 14 bases left in between. Germline V gives CDR1 SEHNR, CDR2 FQNEAQ (reference sequence). The DNA of the CDR3 is TGTGCCAGCACGCCCGCCGGGGCGAGCAATCAGCCCCAGCATTTT. Translating it yields CASTPAGASNQPQHF. Combining the CDR3 with reference TRBV7-9 and TRBJ1-5 gives the whole variable domain DTGVSQNPRHKITKRGQNVTFRCDPISEHNRLYWYRQTLGQGPEFLTYFQNEAQLEKSRLLSDRFSAERPKGSFSTLEIQRTEQGDSAMYLCASTPAGASNQPQHFGDGTRLSIL.